This entry lists 12 T cell receptor beta chains sequenced from one sample in a study of T-cell reconstitution after alpha-beta-depleted transplantation in children. The TCRbeta library was prepared with unique molecular identifiers. One entry per CDR3 protein results from TCRdb running MiXCR on the PCR reads. The sample yields around 700,000 distinct CDR3 sequences, approximately 14% seen once. The input for sequencing was PBMCs, taken before TCRalphabeta/CD19-depleted stem cell transplant. The receptors come from a girl aged 2-9 years with congenital amegakaryocytic thrombocytopenia, due to receive a stem cell transplant.

The V call is TRBV14, the J call TRBJ2-1; 12 bases map to TRBD2. The CDR3 has 16 amino acids. V dropped 7 bases and J dropped 6; count of bases not matched to a gene: 10. Germline CDR1 and CDR2: SGHDN and FVKESK. The CDR3 spells CASTLELAGGSNEQFF. CDR3 nucleotides: TGTGCCAGCACCCTTGAACTAGCGGGAGGCTCCAATGAGCAGTTCTTC.

The chain uses TRBV11-1 and TRBJ2-2; D is unclear. Per the germline V gene, CDR1 is SGHAT and CDR2 is FQDESV (reference sequence). This CDR3 spans 19 amino acids. V was shortened by 0 bases and J by 1 base, with 18 bases between the two germline ends. The DNA for the CDR3 is TGTGCCAGCAGCTTAGCGTCTCATATCCCGCGGCGGAACACCGGGGAGCTGTTTTTT. This codes for CASSLASHIPRRNTGELFF.

The chain links TRBV5-1 to TRBJ1-2; tentatively, D is TRBD1 (5 bases). The CDR3 totals 15 residues. The germline V gene has CDR1 SGHRS and CDR2 YFSETQ. V gave up 4 bases and J gave up 0 bases, with 13 bases separating them. The CDR3: CASSAGTGTNYGYTF. CDR3 bases: TGCGCCAGCAGCGCCGGGACGGGCACTAACTATGGCTACACCTTC.

This clonotype was counted at least ten times. CDR3 sequence reads: CASSLDLGFSYNEQFF. The CDR3, as DNA: TGCGCCAGCAGCTTGGATTTGGGCTTTTCCTACAATGAGCAGTTCTTC. The chain couples TRBV5-1 to TRBJ2-1; D is unresolved. CDR1 is SGHRS, CDR2 YFSETQ, per germline. This CDR3 contains 16 residues. The V end lost 0 bases, the J end lost 1 base, and 11 bases lay between the germline ends.

This clonotype was seen a handful of times. This chain uses TRBV15 with TRBJ1-6; D is possibly TRBD1 (6 bases). This CDR3 spans 14 amino acids. CDR1 is LNHNV and CDR2 is YYDKDF in the germline V gene (reference sequence). V lost 3 bases to trimming and J lost 7 bases, with 10 bases between them. CDR3 coding DNA: TGTGCCACCAGCAGGGACAGCCTAAATTCACCCCTCCACTTT. Protein: CATSRDSLNSPLHF.

This clonotype was counted ten times or more. The chain couples TRBV7-9 to TRBJ2-1; 14 bases map to TRBD2. Germline CDR1 and CDR2: SEHNR and FQNEAQ (reference sequence). The CDR3 sequence is 17 residues long. J was trimmed by 4 bases and V by 4 bases; bases with no gene match: 6. The CDR3 is CASSSGLAGVGYNEQFF. CDR3 nucleotides: TGTGCCAGCAGCTCGGGACTAGCGGGAGTAGGGTACAATGAGCAGTTCTTC.

Only a few counts were recorded for this clonotype. This sequence joins TRBV7-6 and TRBJ2-1; the match to TRBD2 covers 7 bases. The J segment lost 6 bases and the V segment lost 4 bases, leaving 6 bases of the junction unmatched. This CDR3 has 14 amino acids. CDR1 and CDR2 (germline): SGHVS, FNYEAQ. The CDR3 bases are TGTGCCAGCAGCTACCGGGACTACTCCAATGAGCAGTTCTTC. As protein: CASSYRDYSNEQFF.

The sample holds many counts of this clonotype. The genes are TRBV9 and TRBJ2-3, with D perhaps TRBD2 (6 bases). The V and J ends lost 4 bases and 1 base respectively, with 13 bases between them. Germline CDR1 reads SGDLS; CDR2 reads YYNGEE. This CDR3 is built from 15 residues. CDR3 sequence reads: CASSPPGGGTDTQYF. The CDR3 DNA reads as TGTGCCAGCAGCCCTCCGGGCGGGGGCACAGATACGCAGTATTTT.

In this sample, this clonotype turned up a few times. The chain recombines TRBV11-2 with TRBJ2-7, with a weak D call TRBD1 (6 bases). The CDR3 sequence is 15 residues long. Per the germline V gene, CDR1 is SGHAT and CDR2 is FQNNGV. Trimming removed 5 bases at V and 3 bases at J, with 17 bases between. The CDR3 DNA reads as TGTGCCAGCAGCAAGGACAGTCAACTGGGCTACGAGCAGTACTTC. Its protein product is CASSKDSQLGYEQYF.

The rearrangement joins TRBV29-1 to TRBJ1-1; D is perhaps TRBD1 (6 bases). CDR3 length equals 13 residues. Trimming shortened V by 3 bases and J by 1 base, and 9 bases separated the two germline ends. Germline V gives CDR1 SQVTM, CDR2 ANQGSEA. The CDR3 DNA reads TGCAGCGTTGAGAAGACAGGGAACACTGAAGCTTTCTTT. It codes for CSVEKTGNTEAFF.

For this clonotype: Given a much more abundant clone one base away, this may be a read error. The chain carries TRBV12-3 or TRBV12-4 and TRBJ2-7; possible D gene TRBD2, 6 bases. The V gene lost 4 bases and the J gene lost 3 bases, with 13 bases spanning the gap. This CDR3 is built from 14 residues. The CDR3 region is CASSSYGGGYEQYF. CDR3 in DNA: TGTGCCAGCAGTTCCTACGGGGGAGGCTACGAGCAGTACTTC.

This clonotype was detected ten times or more. The chain carries TRBV7-9 and TRBJ2-5; the D is unclear. This CDR3 contains 12 residues. The V and J ends lost 2 bases and 4 bases respectively, with 5 bases between them. CDR1 is SEHNR, CDR2 FQNEAQ, per germline (reference sequence). CDR3 loop: CASSLFGETQYF. The CDR3 DNA is TGTGCCAGCAGCTTATTCGGAGAGACCCAGTACTTC.